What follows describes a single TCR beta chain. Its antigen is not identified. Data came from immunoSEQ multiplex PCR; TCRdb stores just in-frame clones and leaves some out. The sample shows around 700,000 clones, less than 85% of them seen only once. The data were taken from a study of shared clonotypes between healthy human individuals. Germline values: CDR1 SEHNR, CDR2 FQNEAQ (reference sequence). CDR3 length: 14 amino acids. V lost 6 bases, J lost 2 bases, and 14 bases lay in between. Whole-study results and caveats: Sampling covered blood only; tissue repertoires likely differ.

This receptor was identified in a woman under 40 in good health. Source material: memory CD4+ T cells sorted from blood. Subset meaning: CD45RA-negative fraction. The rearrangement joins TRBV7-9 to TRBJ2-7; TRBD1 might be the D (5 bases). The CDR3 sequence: CASSHLTDTYEQYF. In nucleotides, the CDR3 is TGTGCCAGCAGTCATCTGACAGACACCTACGAGCAGTACTTC.